A selection of T cell receptor beta chains follows, all from one sample in a study of blood T cell repertoires in COVID-19. The repertoire was sequenced with immunoSEQ multiplex PCR; TCRdb's copy has only in-frame clones and lacks some. Of about 140,000 clones in the sample, about 76% are singletons; the top ten hold approximately 14%. Sequences were obtained from peripheral blood. The receptor source for this set is a man older than 75 with acute or convalescent COVID-19. Each CDR3 is given with its conserved first and last residue. A D gene is named only where the DNA matches it firmly. The size entry is marked missing in some rows and otherwise reads once, few, many or a size class.

j_gene: TRBJ2-3; d_gene: TRBD1; len: 13; abundance: -; v_gene: TRBV7-8; CDR3aa: CASSRQGTDTQYF; CDR3nt: TGTGCCAGCAGCCGACAGGGGACAGATACGCAGTATTTT
j_gene: TRBJ2-5; d_gene: -; len: 15; abundance: -; v_gene: TRBV28; CDR3aa: CASSLARRGKETQYF; CDR3nt: TGTGCCAGCAGTTTAGCCAGAAGGGGTAAGGAGACCCAGTACTTC
j_gene: TRBJ2-1; d_gene: TRBD1; len: 15; abundance: few; v_gene: TRBV11-2; CDR3aa: CASSQQGNSYNEQFF; CDR3nt: TGTGCCAGCAGCCAACAGGGGAATTCCTACAATGAGCAGTTCTTC
j_gene: TRBJ1-5; d_gene: -; len: 15; abundance: -; v_gene: TRBV10-3; CDR3aa: CAISDRTDGSQPQHF; CDR3nt: TGTGCCATCAGTGATAGGACGGACGGGAGTCAGCCCCAGCATTTT
j_gene: TRBJ2-2; d_gene: TRBD1; len: 16; abundance: -; v_gene: TRBV4-3; CDR3aa: CASSLSTTGKGGELFF; CDR3nt: TGCGCCAGCAGCCTATCAACGACAGGGAAGGGCGGGGAGCTGTTTTTT
j_gene: TRBJ1-6; d_gene: -; len: 14; abundance: few; v_gene: TRBV5-4; CDR3aa: CASSREGYYSPLHF; CDR3nt: TGTGCCAGCAGCCGCGAGGGTTACTACTCACCCCTCCACTTT
j_gene: TRBJ2-3; d_gene: -; len: 15; abundance: -; v_gene: TRBV15; CDR3aa: CATSREWGLADTQYF; CDR3nt: TGTGCCACCAGCAGAGAGTGGGGCCTAGCAGATACGCAGTATTTT
j_gene: TRBJ2-3; d_gene: TRBD1; len: 14; abundance: -; v_gene: TRBV23-1; CDR3aa: CARETGESTDTQYF; CDR3nt: TGCGCCAGAGAAACAGGGGAAAGCACAGATACGCAGTATTTT
j_gene: TRBJ1-5; d_gene: -; len: 13; abundance: -; v_gene: TRBV15; CDR3aa: CATSRDLFQPQHF; CDR3nt: TGTGCCACCAGCAGAGATCTTTTCCAGCCCCAGCATTTT
j_gene: TRBJ2-2; d_gene: -; len: 14; abundance: -; v_gene: TRBV7-9; CDR3aa: CASSFGVSTGELFF; CDR3nt: TGTGCCAGCAGCTTCGGGGTTTCGACCGGGGAGCTGTTTTTT
j_gene: TRBJ1-2; d_gene: -; len: 15; abundance: -; v_gene: TRBV7-3; CDR3aa: CASSLYPPRAYGYTF; CDR3nt: TGTGCCAGCAGCTTATATCCCCCCAGGGCCTATGGCTACACCTTC
j_gene: TRBJ2-2; d_gene: -; len: 16; abundance: few; v_gene: TRBV19; CDR3aa: CASSTPGGINTGELFF; CDR3nt: TGTGCCAGTAGTACCCCCGGGGGTATAAACACCGGGGAGCTGTTTTTT
j_gene: TRBJ1-5; d_gene: -; len: 14; abundance: few; v_gene: TRBV9; CDR3aa: CASSGGAGNQPQHF; CDR3nt: TGTGCCAGCAGTGGGGGGGCAGGCAATCAGCCCCAGCATTTT
j_gene: TRBJ2-7; d_gene: TRBD1; len: 18; abundance: few; v_gene: TRBV27; CDR3aa: CASCRGTGNPPRSYEQYF; CDR3nt: TGTGCCAGCTGCCGGGGGACAGGGAATCCCCCCCGCTCCTACGAGCAGTACTTC
j_gene: TRBJ1-4; d_gene: TRBD1; len: 14; abundance: -; v_gene: TRBV29-1; CDR3aa: CSVEPQGARGRHFF; CDR3nt: TGCAGCGTTGAGCCACAGGGGGCGAGGGGTCGACATTTTTTT
j_gene: TRBJ2-1; d_gene: TRBD2; len: 15; abundance: -; v_gene: TRBV6-2/TRBV6-3; CDR3aa: CASSYFSGGLQEQFF; CDR3nt: TGTGCCAGCAGTTACTTTAGCGGGGGCCTGCAAGAGCAGTTCTTC
j_gene: TRBJ2-7; d_gene: TRBD1; len: 14; abundance: few; v_gene: TRBV5-4; CDR3aa: CASSPGTGRYEQYF; CDR3nt: TGTGCCAGCAGCCCCGGGACAGGCCGCTACGAGCAGTACTTC
j_gene: TRBJ1-1; d_gene: -; len: 14; abundance: -; v_gene: TRBV28; CDR3aa: CASSTYQRADEAFF; CDR3nt: TGTGCCAGCAGCACCTATCAGAGGGCAGATGAAGCTTTCTTT
j_gene: TRBJ2-3; d_gene: -; len: 14; abundance: few; v_gene: TRBV7-2; CDR3aa: CASSLELAADTQYF; CDR3nt: TGTGCCAGCAGCTTAGAATTAGCTGCAGATACGCAGTATTTT
j_gene: TRBJ1-2; d_gene: -; len: 14; abundance: -; v_gene: TRBV5-6; CDR3aa: CASSLSRAPYGYTF; CDR3nt: TGTGCCAGCAGCTTGAGCAGGGCCCCCTATGGCTACACCTTC
j_gene: TRBJ2-5; d_gene: -; len: 14; abundance: -; v_gene: TRBV27; CDR3aa: CASRPWDTKETQYF; CDR3nt: TGTGCCAGCAGACCCTGGGACACGAAAGAGACCCAGTACTTC
j_gene: TRBJ1-6; d_gene: -; len: 17; abundance: once; v_gene: TRBV3-1/TRBV3-2; CDR3aa: CASSRRGTPYYNSPLHF; CDR3nt: TGTGCCAGCAGCCGCCGAGGGACACCCTACTATAATTCACCCCTCCACTTT
j_gene: TRBJ2-1; d_gene: -; len: 13; abundance: -; v_gene: TRBV9; CDR3aa: CASSPSGYPEQFF; CDR3nt: TGTGCCAGCAGCCCCTCAGGGTACCCGGAGCAGTTCTTC
j_gene: TRBJ2-7; d_gene: -; len: 13; abundance: -; v_gene: TRBV28; CDR3aa: CASTGDSAYEQYF; CDR3nt: TGTGCCAGCACAGGGGATAGCGCCTACGAGCAGTACTTC
j_gene: TRBJ2-5; d_gene: TRBD2; len: 18; abundance: -; v_gene: TRBV6-2/TRBV6-3; CDR3aa: CASSYGASGGRYQETQYF; CDR3nt: TGTGCCAGCAGTTACGGAGCTAGCGGGGGAAGATACCAAGAGACCCAGTACTTC
j_gene: TRBJ1-4; d_gene: TRBD1; len: 14; abundance: once; v_gene: TRBV5-4; CDR3aa: CASRAGGRNEKLFF; CDR3nt: TGTGCCAGCAGGGCAGGGGGAAGGAATGAAAAACTGTTTTTT
j_gene: TRBJ1-5; d_gene: -; len: 15; abundance: -; v_gene: TRBV11-2; CDR3aa: CASSLDGEFNQPQHF; CDR3nt: TGTGCCAGCAGCTTAGACGGAGAATTCAATCAGCCCCAGCATTTT
j_gene: TRBJ1-2; d_gene: -; len: 13; abundance: once; v_gene: TRBV7-9; CDR3aa: CASSSTGSGGYTF; CDR3nt: TGTGCCAGCAGCTCTACAGGTAGCGGAGGCTACACCTTC
j_gene: TRBJ2-7; d_gene: TRBD1; len: 15; abundance: -; v_gene: TRBV6-2/TRBV6-3; CDR3aa: CASSLAPGQGYEQYF; CDR3nt: TGTGCCAGCAGTCTAGCGCCGGGACAGGGCTACGAGCAGTACTTC
j_gene: TRBJ1-5; d_gene: -; len: 15; abundance: -; v_gene: TRBV5-6; CDR3aa: CASSLKGFGNQPQHF; CDR3nt: TGTGCCAGCAGCTTAAAGGGGTTTGGCAATCAGCCCCAGCATTTT
j_gene: TRBJ2-7; d_gene: -; len: 14; abundance: -; v_gene: TRBV14; CDR3aa: CASSEHRVPYEQYF; CDR3nt: TGTGCCAGCAGCGAGCACAGGGTCCCCTACGAGCAGTACTTC
j_gene: TRBJ2-6; d_gene: -; len: 15; abundance: -; v_gene: TRBV10-2; CDR3aa: CASRLDSAGANVLTF; CDR3nt: TGCGCCAGCAGGCTAGACTCGGCTGGGGCCAACGTCCTGACTTTC
j_gene: TRBJ1-6; d_gene: TRBD1; len: 13; abundance: -; v_gene: TRBV6-4; CDR3aa: CASRTTTGAPLHF; CDR3nt: TGTGCCAGCAGGACAACTACAGGGGCTCCCCTCCACTTT
j_gene: TRBJ1-4; d_gene: -; len: 15; abundance: few; v_gene: TRBV5-6; CDR3aa: CASSFRGGADEKLFF; CDR3nt: TGTGCCAGCAGCTTTCGGGGGGGCGCGGATGAAAAACTGTTTTTT
j_gene: TRBJ2-4; d_gene: -; len: 17; abundance: -; v_gene: TRBV7-9; CDR3aa: CASSSNDIQGRKNIQYF; CDR3nt: TGTGCCAGCAGCTCGAATGACATACAGGGCCGCAAAAACATTCAGTACTTC
j_gene: TRBJ2-5; d_gene: -; len: 15; abundance: -; v_gene: TRBV7-9; CDR3aa: CASSPGQKTQETQYF; CDR3nt: TGTGCCAGCAGCCCAGGACAGAAGACCCAAGAGACCCAGTACTTC
j_gene: TRBJ2-2; d_gene: TRBD1; len: 15; abundance: -; v_gene: TRBV29-1; CDR3aa: CSVVPGQGYTGELFF; CDR3nt: TGCAGCGTTGTCCCGGGACAGGGGTACACCGGGGAGCTGTTTTTT
j_gene: TRBJ1-3; d_gene: TRBD1; len: 15; abundance: -; v_gene: TRBV11-2; CDR3aa: CASSINRGPQNTIYF; CDR3nt: TGTGCCAGCAGCATCAACAGGGGGCCCCAAAACACCATATATTTT
j_gene: TRBJ1-6; d_gene: TRBD1; len: 15; abundance: -; v_gene: TRBV14; CDR3aa: CASSKGTGYNSPLHF; CDR3nt: TGTGCCAGCAGCAAAGGGACAGGGTATAATTCACCCCTCCACTTT
j_gene: TRBJ2-1; d_gene: -; len: 15; abundance: -; v_gene: TRBV10-2; CDR3aa: CATSARGNLPNEQFF; CDR3nt: TGCGCCACCAGCGCTAGGGGCAACCTACCCAATGAGCAGTTCTTC
j_gene: TRBJ2-2; d_gene: TRBD1; len: 15; abundance: -; v_gene: TRBV7-2; CDR3aa: CASSPRTGGNGELFF; CDR3nt: TGTGCCAGCAGCCCAAGGACAGGGGGTAACGGGGAGCTGTTTTTT
j_gene: TRBJ2-7; d_gene: -; len: 13; abundance: many; v_gene: TRBV7-9; CDR3aa: CASTRLQLDEQYF; CDR3nt: TGTGCCAGCACCAGGCTACAGCTCGACGAGCAGTACTTC
j_gene: TRBJ1-2; d_gene: -; len: 12; abundance: -; v_gene: TRBV12-3/TRBV12-4; CDR3aa: CASSERSGGYTF; CDR3nt: TGTGCCAGCAGTGAACGGAGTGGGGGCTACACCTTC
j_gene: TRBJ1-6; d_gene: -; len: 11; abundance: once; v_gene: TRBV12-3/TRBV12-4; CDR3aa: CASNRGVRLHF; CDR3nt: TGTGCCAGCAACCGGGGGGTACGCCTCCACTTT
j_gene: TRBJ1-1; d_gene: TRBD1; len: 16; abundance: -; v_gene: TRBV2; CDR3aa: CASSVRQGQMNTEAFF; CDR3nt: TGTGCCAGCAGCGTTCGACAGGGCCAGATGAACACTGAAGCTTTCTTT
j_gene: TRBJ1-6; d_gene: -; len: 16; abundance: -; v_gene: TRBV7-2; CDR3aa: CASSLGTGFGNSPLHF; CDR3nt: TGTGCCAGCAGCTTAGGAACAGGGTTTGGTAATTCACCCCTCCACTTT
j_gene: TRBJ1-1; d_gene: -; len: 14; abundance: -; v_gene: TRBV9; CDR3aa: CASSVTGMNTEAFF; CDR3nt: TGTGCCAGCAGCGTAACGGGGATGAACACTGAAGCTTTCTTT
j_gene: TRBJ1-6; d_gene: TRBD1; len: 16; abundance: -; v_gene: TRBV14; CDR3aa: CASSPLMTGGNSPLHF; CDR3nt: TGTGCCAGCAGCCCGCTGATGACAGGGGGGAATTCACCCCTCCACTTT
j_gene: TRBJ1-2; d_gene: TRBD1; len: 15; abundance: -; v_gene: TRBV6-2/TRBV6-3; CDR3aa: CASSAGTGANYGYTF; CDR3nt: TGTGCCAGCAGCGCAGGGACAGGGGCTAACTATGGCTACACCTTC
j_gene: TRBJ1-1; d_gene: TRBD1; len: 15; abundance: -; v_gene: TRBV4-2; CDR3aa: CASSSQGASVTEAFF; CDR3nt: TGTGCCAGCAGCTCACAGGGGGCTTCTGTCACTGAAGCTTTCTTT
j_gene: TRBJ2-7; d_gene: TRBD1; len: 11; abundance: -; v_gene: TRBV30; CDR3aa: CAWSTGSYAYF; CDR3nt: TGTGCCTGGTCGACAGGGTCCTATGCGTACTTC
j_gene: TRBJ1-2; d_gene: -; len: 14; abundance: -; v_gene: TRBV7-2; CDR3aa: CASSLDPGSGGYTF; CDR3nt: TGTGCCAGCAGCTTAGATCCGGGTTCGGGTGGCTACACCTTC
j_gene: TRBJ2-7; d_gene: TRBD2; len: 14; abundance: -; v_gene: TRBV15; CDR3aa: CATRSGGDSYEQYF; CDR3nt: TGTGCCACGAGGAGCGGGGGGGACTCCTACGAGCAGTACTTC
j_gene: TRBJ1-5; d_gene: -; len: 12; abundance: -; v_gene: TRBV7-8; CDR3aa: CASSFGGQPQHF; CDR3nt: TGTGCCAGCAGCTTCGGGGGTCAGCCCCAGCATTTT